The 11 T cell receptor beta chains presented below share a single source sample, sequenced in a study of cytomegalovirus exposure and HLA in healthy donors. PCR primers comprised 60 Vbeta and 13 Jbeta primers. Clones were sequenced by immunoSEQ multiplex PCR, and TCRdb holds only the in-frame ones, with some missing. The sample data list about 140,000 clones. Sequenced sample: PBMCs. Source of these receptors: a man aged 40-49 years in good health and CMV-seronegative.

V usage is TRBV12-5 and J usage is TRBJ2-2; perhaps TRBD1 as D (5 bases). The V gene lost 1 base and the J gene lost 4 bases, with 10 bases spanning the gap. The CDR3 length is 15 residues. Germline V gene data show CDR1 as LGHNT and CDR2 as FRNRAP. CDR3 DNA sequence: TGTGCTAGTGGTTTGGCCCAGGGTACCACCGGGGAGCTGTTTTTT. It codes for CASGLAQGTTGELFF.

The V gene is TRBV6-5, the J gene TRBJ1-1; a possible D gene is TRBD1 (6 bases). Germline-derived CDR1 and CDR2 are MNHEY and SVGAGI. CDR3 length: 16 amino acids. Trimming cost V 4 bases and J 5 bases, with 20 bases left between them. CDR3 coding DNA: TGTGCCAGCAGTTCCCCTGGCGGGGGGCGAAGGACTGAAGCTTTCTTT. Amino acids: CASSSPGGGRRTEAFF.

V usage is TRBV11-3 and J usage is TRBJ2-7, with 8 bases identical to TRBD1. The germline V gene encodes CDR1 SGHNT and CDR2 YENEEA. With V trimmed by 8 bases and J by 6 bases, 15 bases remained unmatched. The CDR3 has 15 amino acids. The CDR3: CASGKGAGQGSEQYF. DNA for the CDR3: TGTGCCAGCGGCAAAGGAGCCGGACAGGGTTCCGAGCAGTACTTC.

The CDR3 here is CASSLSEGMNTEAFF. Here the CDR3 DNA reads TGTGCCAGCAGTTTATCGGAGGGTATGAACACTGAAGCTTTCTTT. The gene calls are TRBV27 and TRBJ1-1; D uncertain. Germline lookup yields CDR1 MNHEY and CDR2 SMNVEV (reference sequence). The CDR3 runs to 15 residues. V was shortened by 0 bases and J by 0 bases, with 8 bases between the two germline ends.

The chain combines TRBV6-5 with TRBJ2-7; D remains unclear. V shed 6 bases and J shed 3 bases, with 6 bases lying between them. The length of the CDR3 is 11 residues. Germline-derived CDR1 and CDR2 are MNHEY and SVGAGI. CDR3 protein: CASRRSYEQYF. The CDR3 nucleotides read TGTGCCAGCAGAAGGAGCTACGAGCAGTACTTC.

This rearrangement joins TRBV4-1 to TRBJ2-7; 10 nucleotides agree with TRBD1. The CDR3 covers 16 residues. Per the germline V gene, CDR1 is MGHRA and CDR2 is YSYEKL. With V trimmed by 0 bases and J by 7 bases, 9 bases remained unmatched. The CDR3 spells CASSQDLPGTGEEQYF. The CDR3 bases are TGCGCCAGCAGCCAAGACCTACCCGGGACAGGGGAAGAGCAGTACTTC.

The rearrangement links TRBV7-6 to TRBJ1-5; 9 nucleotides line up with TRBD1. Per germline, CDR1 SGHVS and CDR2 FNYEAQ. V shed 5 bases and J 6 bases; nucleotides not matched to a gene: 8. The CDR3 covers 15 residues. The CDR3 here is CASSGRGQGPQPQHF. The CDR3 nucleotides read TGTGCCAGCAGCGGCCGGGGACAGGGACCTCAGCCCCAGCATTTT.

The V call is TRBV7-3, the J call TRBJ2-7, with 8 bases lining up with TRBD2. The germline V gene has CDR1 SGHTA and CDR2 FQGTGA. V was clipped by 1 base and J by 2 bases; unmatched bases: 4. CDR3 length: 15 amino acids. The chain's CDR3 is CASSLSGGGTYEQYF. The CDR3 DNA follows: TGTGCCAGCAGCTTAAGCGGCGGGGGGACCTACGAGCAGTACTTC. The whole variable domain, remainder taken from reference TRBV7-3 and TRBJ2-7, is GAGVSQTPSNKVTEKGKYVELRCDPISGHTALYWYRQSLGQGPEFLIYFQGTGAADDSGLPNDRFFAVRPEGSVSTLKIQRTERGDSAVYLCASSLSGGGTYEQYFGPGTRLTVT.

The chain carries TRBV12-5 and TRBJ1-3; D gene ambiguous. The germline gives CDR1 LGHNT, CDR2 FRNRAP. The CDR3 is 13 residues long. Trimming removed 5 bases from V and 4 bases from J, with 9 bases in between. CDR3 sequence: CASGPSSGNTIYF. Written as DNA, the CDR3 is TGTGCTAGTGGTCCAAGCTCCGGAAACACCATATATTTT.

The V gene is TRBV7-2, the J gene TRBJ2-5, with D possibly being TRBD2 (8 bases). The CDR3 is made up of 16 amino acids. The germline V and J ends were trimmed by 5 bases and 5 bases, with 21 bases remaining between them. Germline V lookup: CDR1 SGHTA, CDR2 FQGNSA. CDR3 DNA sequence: TGTGCCAGCAGCCCAGGGGGGCGGGGGGCCTGGGAGACCCAGTACTTC. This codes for CASSPGGRGAWETQYF.

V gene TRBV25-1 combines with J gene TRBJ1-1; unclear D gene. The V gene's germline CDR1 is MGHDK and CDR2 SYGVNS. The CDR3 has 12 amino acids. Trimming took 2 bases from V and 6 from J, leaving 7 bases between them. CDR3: CASSERRSEAFF. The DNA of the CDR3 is TGTGCCAGCAGTGAACGCAGGTCTGAAGCTTTCTTT. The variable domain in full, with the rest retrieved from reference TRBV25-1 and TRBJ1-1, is EADIYQTPRYLVIGTGKKITLECSQTMGHDKMYWYQQDPGMELHLIHYSYGVNSTEKGDLSSESTVSRIRTEHFPLTLESARPSHTSQYLCASSERRSEAFFGQGTRLTVV.